Reported below is one T cell receptor (beta chain). At least ten counts were recorded for this clonotype. What antigen it recognizes has not been identified. Per-base qualities were not stored, and no clone one base away is much larger. The TCR beta CDR3 regions were amplified from RNA transcripts. The TCR CDR3 was subjected to a first round of RT-PCR using the HTBI primer set and the Qiagen OneStep RT-PCR kit. Libraries were constructed in a second round of multiplex PCR, after which size selection and purification were carried out. Libraries were sequenced paired-end with 100 bp reads on an Illumina HiSeq2000. The paper's processing steps were these. SOAPnuke was used to process the raw data, throwing out any read that contained adapters or uncalled bases, had a mean Phred below 15, or lacked an exact constant-primer or identifier match. High-quality paired reads were merged with COPE v1.2.5, and unique nucleotide sequences were defined as clonotypes. Clonotypes were aligned to IMGT TRBV, TRBD and TRBJ reference segments using MiTCR v1.1. The analysis was restricted to V-J combinations with a frequency above 0.0001, which together covered just over 98% of the repertoires. A TCS score was defined as the ratio of F50 (clonal expansion) to E x V (chaos), with BLOSUM62-based TCRdist applied between CDR3 peptides within each V-J. Welch's t-statistics and random forest reduced 450 to 600 V-J features to fewer than 15, which were used in a naive Bayes classifier (R e1071). Through fastp at Q25 and MiXCR, TCRdb rebuilt clones from the public reads, retaining in-frame beta chains. Each record represents a unique CDR3 protein, reported with the most common genes and DNA among its rows. TCRdb's processing, not the study's, gives the V and J calls here. The sample yields hundreds of thousands of distinct CDR3 sequences; over 13% were counted once. In total, the top ten clones hold 25% to 30% of the sample.

Ends trimmed: V by 4 bases, J by 3 bases; bases unmatched to a gene: 9. There are 17 amino acids in the CDR3, from cysteine to phenylalanine inclusive. The sequence is cut down to CDR3 DNA, 51 bases in frame from base 1. Based on the germline V gene, the CDR1 and CDR2 sequences are SNHLY and FYNNEI. Ophthalmopathy patients had moderately to severely active disease, Clinical Activity Score of at least 3, NOSPECS grade of at least 4, and duration under 3 months. Patients with uncontrolled infections, other autoimmune diseases, pregnancy or lactation were excluded. Diagnoses were established on the basis of clinical symptoms, serum thyroxine and TRAb, thyroid ultrasound, and orbital computed tomography. PBMCs were isolated from about 9 ml of fresh peripheral blood by Ficoll-Paque density gradient centrifugation. Total RNA was extracted using Trizol reagent, and RNA quality was assessed on an Agilent 2100 Bioanalyzer.

The entry originates in a study of T cells in Graves' hyperthyroidism and ophthalmopathy (dated by TCRdb to between 2017 and 2020). Regarding the study in general: Peripheral blood was sampled at the time of initial diagnosis, prior to any treatment. For training and testing, the roughly 93 patients in the discovery cohort were randomly divided in a 7:3 ratio. To identify distinguishing TCR V-J signatures, a discovery cohort of roughly 100 patients was used, comprising some 45 with Graves' ophthalmopathy and around 57 with stable Graves' hyperthyroidism. Prospective prediction of ophthalmopathy was tested in an independent validation cohort consisting of 18 to 20 hyperthyroidism patients and approximately 16 patients who later progressed to ophthalmopathy. After blood sampling, hyperthyroidism patients were treated with methimazole at a starting dose of 30 mg daily, and ophthalmopathy patients were treated with high-dose intravenous methylprednisolone. The paper reports TCR Vbeta CDR3 sequencing of approximately 140 peripheral blood samples: fewer than 50 ophthalmopathy, about 75 hyperthyroidism and some 17 progressor patients. In addition, the study compared T-cell repertoires in thyroid tissue and in blood from about 6 Graves' hyperthyroidism patients.

General study outcomes and caveats: No statistical method was used to set the sample size in advance, and investigators knew the group allocation. Most expanded thyroid clonotypes (frequency above 0.001) were also detected in blood, a finding suggesting that blood repertoires may reflect thyroid immune responses. In validation, the model predicted progression to ophthalmopathy with approximately 69% sensitivity and roughly 72% specificity, a median of around 6.6 months before onset. A 13 V-J signature model separated ophthalmopathy from stable hyperthyroidism, with roughly 88% sensitivity and 81.08% specificity in cross-validation and 80%/75% in testing.

Sequences were obtained from blood. This TCR was sampled from a man aged 50 to 60 with Graves' ophthalmopathy. The chain joins TRBV2 to TRBJ2-2, and 9 bases in between align with TRBD2. The sequenced DNA: TGTGCCAGCAGTGGGTCGGCGGGAGGGCCGGACACCGGGGAGCTGTTTTTT. This is translated as CASSGSAGGPDTGELFF.